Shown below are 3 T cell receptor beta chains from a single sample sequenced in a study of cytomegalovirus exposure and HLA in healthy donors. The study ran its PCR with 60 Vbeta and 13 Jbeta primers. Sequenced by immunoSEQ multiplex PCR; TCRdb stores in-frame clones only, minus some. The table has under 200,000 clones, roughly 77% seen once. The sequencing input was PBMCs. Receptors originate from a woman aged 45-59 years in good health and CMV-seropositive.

The CDR3 nucleotides are TGTGCCAGCAGGGGACAGGGGGCCGGGGAGCTGTTTTTT. Protein product: CASRGQGAGELFF. This chain uses TRBV11-3 with TRBJ2-2; the match to TRBD1 covers 11 bases. The V and J ends lost 6 bases and 6 bases, in that order; junction bases with no gene match: 0. In germline, CDR1 is SGHNT, CDR2 YENEEA. This CDR3 spans 13 amino acids.

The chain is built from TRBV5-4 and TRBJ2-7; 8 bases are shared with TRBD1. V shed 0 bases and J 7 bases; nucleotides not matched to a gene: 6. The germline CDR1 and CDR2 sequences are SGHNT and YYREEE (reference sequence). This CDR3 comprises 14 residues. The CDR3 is CASSLVQGAEEQYF. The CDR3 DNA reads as TGTGCCAGCAGCTTGGTTCAGGGGGCTGAGGAGCAGTACTTC.

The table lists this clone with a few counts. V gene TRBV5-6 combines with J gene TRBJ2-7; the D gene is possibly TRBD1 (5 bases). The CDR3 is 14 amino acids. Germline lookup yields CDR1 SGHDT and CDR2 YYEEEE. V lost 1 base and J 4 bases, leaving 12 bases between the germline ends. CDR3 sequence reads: CASSLRGGMYEQYF. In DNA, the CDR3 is TGTGCCAGCAGCTTGAGGGGCGGTATGTACGAGCAGTACTTC.